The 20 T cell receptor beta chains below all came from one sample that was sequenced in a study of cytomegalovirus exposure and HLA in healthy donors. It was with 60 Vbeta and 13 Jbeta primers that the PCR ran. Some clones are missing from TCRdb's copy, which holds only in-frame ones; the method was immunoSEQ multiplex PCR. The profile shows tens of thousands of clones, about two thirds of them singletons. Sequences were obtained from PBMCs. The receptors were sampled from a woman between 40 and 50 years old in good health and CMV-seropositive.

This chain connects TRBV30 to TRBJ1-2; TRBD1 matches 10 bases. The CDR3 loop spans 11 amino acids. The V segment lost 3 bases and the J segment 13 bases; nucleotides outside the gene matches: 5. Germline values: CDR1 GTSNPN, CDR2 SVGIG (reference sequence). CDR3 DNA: TGTGCCTGGAGGGGACAGGGGAGCTCCACCTTC. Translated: CAWRGQGSSTF.

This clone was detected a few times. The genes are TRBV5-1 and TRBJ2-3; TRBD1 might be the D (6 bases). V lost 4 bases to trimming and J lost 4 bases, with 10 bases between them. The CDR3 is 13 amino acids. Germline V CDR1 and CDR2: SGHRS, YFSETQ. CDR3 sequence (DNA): TGCGCCAGCAGCACCAACAGGGCAGATACGCAGTATTTT. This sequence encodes CASSTNRADTQYF. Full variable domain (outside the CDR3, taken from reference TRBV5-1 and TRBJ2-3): KAGVTQTPRYLIKTRGQQVTLSCSPISGHRSVSWYQQTPGQGLQFLFEYFSETQRNKGNFPGRFSGRQFSNSRSEMNVSTLELGDSALYLCASSTNRADTQYFGPGTRLTVL.

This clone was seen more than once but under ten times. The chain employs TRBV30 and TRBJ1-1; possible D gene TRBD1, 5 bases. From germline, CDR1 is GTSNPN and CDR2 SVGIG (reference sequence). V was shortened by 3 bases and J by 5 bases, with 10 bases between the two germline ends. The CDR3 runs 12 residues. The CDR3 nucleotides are TGTGCCTGGAGCATGGGACTGACTGAAGCTTTCTTT. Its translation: CAWSMGLTEAFF.

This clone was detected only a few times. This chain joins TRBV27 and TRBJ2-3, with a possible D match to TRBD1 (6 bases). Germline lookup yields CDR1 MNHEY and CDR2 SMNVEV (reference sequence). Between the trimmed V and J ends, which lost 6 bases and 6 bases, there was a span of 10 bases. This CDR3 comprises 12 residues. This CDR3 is CASSTGFDTQYF. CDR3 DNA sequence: TGTGCCAGCAGCACAGGGTTTGATACGCAGTATTTT.

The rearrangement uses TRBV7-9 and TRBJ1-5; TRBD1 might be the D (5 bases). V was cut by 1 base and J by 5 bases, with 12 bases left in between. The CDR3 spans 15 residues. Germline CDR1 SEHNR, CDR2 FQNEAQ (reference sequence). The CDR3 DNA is TGTGCCAGCAGCTTAGAGGCAGGGTTTGATCAGCCCCAGCATTTT. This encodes CASSLEAGFDQPQHF.

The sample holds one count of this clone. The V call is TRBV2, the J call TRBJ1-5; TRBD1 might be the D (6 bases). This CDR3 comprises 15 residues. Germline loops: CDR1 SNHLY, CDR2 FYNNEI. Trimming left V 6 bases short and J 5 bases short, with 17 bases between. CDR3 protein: CASSTRRGGYQPQHF. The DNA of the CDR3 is TGTGCCAGCAGCACCCGTAGGGGGGGTTATCAGCCCCAGCATTTT.

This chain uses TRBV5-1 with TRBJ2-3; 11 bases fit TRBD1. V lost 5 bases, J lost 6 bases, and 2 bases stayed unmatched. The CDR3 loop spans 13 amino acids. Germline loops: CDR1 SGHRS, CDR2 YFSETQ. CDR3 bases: TGCGCCAGCAGAAGGGACAGGGGGGATACGCAGTATTTT. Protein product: CASRRDRGDTQYF.

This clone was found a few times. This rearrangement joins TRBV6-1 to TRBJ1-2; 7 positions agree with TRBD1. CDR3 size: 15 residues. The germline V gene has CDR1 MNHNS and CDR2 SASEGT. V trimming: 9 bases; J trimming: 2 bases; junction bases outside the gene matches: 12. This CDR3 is CASKSHPQGNYGYTF. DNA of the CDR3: TGTGCCAGTAAGTCCCACCCACAGGGGAACTATGGCTACACCTTC.

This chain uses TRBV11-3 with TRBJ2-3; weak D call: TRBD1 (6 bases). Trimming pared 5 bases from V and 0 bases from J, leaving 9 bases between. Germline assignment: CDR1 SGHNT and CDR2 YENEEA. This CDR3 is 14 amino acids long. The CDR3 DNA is TGTGCCAGCAGCCCAGGGGTTAGCACAGATACGCAGTATTTT. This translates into CASSPGVSTDTQYF.

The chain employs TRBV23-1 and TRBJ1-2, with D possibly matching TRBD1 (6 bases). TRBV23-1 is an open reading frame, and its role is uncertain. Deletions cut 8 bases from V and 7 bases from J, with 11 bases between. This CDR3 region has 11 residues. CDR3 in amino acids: CASARGSGYTF. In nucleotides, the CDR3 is TGCGCCAGCGCCAGGGGCAGTGGCTACACCTTC.

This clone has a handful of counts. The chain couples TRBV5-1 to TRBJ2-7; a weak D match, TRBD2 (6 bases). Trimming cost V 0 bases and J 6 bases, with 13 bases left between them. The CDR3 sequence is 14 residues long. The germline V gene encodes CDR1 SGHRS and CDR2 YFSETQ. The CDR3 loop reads CASSLDGEELEQYF. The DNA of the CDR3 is TGCGCCAGCAGCTTGGATGGGGAGGAGCTCGAGCAGTACTTC. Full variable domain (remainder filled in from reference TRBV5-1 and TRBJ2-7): KAGVTQTPRYLIKTRGQQVTLSCSPISGHRSVSWYQQTPGQGLQFLFEYFSETQRNKGNFPGRFSGRQFSNSRSEMNVSTLELGDSALYLCASSLDGEELEQYFGPGTRLTVT.

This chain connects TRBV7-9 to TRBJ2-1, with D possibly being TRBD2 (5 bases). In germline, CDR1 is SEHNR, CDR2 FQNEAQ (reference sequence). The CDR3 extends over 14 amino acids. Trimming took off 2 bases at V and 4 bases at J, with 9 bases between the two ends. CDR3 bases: TGTGCCAGCAGCTTAAGAGGGCGGTACAATGAGCAGTTCTTC. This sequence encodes CASSLRGRYNEQFF.

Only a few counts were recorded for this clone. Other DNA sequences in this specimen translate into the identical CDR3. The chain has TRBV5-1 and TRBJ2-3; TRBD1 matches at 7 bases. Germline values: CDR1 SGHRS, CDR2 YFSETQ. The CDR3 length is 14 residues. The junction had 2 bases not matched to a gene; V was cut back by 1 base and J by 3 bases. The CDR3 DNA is TGCGCCAGCAGCTTGCTACAGGGGACAGATACGCAGTATTTT. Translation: CASSLLQGTDTQYF.

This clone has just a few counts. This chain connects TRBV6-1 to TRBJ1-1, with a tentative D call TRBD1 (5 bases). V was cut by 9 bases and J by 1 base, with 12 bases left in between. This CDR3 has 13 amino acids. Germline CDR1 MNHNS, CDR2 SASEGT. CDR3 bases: TGTGCCAGTGGGGGGGATTGGAACACTGAAGCTTTCTTT. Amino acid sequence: CASGGDWNTEAFF.

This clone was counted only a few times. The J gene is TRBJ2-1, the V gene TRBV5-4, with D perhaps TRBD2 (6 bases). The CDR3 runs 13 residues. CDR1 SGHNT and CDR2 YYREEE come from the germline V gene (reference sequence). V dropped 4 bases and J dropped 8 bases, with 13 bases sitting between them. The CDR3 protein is CASSAGLRHEQFF. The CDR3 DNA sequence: TGTGCCAGCAGCGCGGGACTTCGACATGAGCAGTTCTTC.

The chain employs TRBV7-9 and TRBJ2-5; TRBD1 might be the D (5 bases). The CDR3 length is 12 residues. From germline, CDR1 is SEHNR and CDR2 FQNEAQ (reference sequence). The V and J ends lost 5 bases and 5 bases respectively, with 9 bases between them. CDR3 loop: CASSQNRETQYF. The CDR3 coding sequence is TGTGCCAGCAGCCAGAACAGGGAGACCCAGTACTTC.

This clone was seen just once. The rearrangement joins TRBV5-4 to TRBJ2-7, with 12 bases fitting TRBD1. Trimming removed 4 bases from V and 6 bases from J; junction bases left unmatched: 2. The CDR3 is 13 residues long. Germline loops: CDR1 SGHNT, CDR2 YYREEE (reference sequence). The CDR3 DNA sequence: TGTGCCAGCAGCGGGGACAGGGGGCGCGAGCAGTACTTC. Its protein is CASSGDRGREQYF.

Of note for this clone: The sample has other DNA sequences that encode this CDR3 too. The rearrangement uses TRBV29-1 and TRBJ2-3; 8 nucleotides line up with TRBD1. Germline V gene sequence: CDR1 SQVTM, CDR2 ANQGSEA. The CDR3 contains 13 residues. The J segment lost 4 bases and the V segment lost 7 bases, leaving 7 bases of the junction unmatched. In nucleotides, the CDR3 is TGCAGCGCAAAGACGACAGGGGCAGATACGCAGTATTTT. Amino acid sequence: CSAKTTGADTQYF.

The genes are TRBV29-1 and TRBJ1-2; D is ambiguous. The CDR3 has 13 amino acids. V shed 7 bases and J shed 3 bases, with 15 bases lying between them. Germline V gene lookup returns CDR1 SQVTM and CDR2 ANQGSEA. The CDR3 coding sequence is TGCAGCGCTTTTAGGAGTGACGACTATGGCTACACCTTC. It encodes CSAFRSDDYGYTF.

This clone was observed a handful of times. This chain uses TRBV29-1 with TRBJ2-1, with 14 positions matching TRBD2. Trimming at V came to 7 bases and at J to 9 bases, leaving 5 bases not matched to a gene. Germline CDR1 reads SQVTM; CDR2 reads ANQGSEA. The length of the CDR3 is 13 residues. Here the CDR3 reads CSGSTSGGGEQFF. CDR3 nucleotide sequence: TGCAGCGGGTCGACTAGCGGGGGGGGTGAGCAGTTCTTC.